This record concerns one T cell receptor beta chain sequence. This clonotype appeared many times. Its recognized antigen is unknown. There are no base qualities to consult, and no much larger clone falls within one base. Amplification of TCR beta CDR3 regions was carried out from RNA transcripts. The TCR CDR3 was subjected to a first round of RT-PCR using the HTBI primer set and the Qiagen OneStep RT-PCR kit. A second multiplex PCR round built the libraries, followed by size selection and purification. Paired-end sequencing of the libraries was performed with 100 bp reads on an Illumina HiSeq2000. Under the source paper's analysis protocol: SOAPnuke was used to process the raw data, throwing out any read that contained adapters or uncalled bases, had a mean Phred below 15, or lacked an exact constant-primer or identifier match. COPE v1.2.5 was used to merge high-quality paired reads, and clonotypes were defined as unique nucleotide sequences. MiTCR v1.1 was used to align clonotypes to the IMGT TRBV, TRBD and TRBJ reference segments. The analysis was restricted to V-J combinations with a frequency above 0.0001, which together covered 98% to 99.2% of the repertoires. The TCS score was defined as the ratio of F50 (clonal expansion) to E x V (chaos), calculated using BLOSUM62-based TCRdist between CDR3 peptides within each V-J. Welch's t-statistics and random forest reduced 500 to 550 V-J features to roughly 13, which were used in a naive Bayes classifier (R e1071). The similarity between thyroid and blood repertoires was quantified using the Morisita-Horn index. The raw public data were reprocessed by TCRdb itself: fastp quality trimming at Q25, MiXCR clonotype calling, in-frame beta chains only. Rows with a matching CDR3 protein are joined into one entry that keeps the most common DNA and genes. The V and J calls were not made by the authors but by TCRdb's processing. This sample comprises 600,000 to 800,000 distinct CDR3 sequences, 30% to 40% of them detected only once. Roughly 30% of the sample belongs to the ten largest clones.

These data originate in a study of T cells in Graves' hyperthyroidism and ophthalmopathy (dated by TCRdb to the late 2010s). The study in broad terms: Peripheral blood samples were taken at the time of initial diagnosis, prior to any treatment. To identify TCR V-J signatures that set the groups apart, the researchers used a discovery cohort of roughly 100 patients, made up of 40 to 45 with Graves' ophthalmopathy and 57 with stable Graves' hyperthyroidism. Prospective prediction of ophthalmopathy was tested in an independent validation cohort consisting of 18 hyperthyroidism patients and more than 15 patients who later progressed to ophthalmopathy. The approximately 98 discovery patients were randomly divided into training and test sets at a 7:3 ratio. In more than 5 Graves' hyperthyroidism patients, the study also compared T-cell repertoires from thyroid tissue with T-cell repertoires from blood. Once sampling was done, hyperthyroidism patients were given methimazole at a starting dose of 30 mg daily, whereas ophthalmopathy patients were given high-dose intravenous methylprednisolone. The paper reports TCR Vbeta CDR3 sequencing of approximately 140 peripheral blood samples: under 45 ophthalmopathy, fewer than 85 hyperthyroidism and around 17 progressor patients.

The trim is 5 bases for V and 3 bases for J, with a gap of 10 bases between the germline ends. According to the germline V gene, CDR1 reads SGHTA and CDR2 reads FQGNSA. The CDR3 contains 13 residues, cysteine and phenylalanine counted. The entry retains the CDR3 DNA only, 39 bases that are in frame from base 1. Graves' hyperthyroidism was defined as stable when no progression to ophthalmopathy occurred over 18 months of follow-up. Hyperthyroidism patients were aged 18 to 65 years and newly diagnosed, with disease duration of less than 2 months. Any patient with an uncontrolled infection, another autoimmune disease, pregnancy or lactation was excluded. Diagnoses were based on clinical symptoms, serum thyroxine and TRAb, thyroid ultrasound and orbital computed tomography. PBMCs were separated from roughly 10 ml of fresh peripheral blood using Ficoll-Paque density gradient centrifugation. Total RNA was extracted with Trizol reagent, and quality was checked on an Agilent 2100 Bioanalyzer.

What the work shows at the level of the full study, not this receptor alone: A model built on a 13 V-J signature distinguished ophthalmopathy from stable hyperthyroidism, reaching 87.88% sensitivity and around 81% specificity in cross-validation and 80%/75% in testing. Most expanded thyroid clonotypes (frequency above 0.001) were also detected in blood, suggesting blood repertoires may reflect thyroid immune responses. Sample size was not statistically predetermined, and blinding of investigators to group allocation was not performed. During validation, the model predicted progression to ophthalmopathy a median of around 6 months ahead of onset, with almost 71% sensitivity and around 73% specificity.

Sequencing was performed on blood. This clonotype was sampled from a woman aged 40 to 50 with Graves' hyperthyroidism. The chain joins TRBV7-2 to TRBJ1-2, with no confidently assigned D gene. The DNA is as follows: TGTGCCAGCAGCATTACAGAGTACTATGGCTACACCTTC. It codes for CASSITEYYGYTF.